This T cell receptor (beta chain) was sequenced in a study of cytomegalovirus exposure and HLA in healthy donors. Study details: Among 350 to 500 genotyped donors, around 80% fell in the Caucasian-associated ancestry cluster.

Study results and caveats: In a later analysis, at a false discovery rate of 0.05, 15,000 to 20,000 TCR beta sequences were associated with HLA alleles. In terms of immune exposure information, only CMV serostatus was available.

To note about this clone: Its antigen is not known.

Primers: 60 Vbeta forward and 13 Jbeta reverse. Sequenced by immunoSEQ multiplex PCR; TCRdb stores in-frame clones only, minus some. The table gives approximately 61,000 clones; the top ten clones make up around 2.1% of it. J was trimmed by 7 bases and V by 4 bases; bases with no gene match: 9. Germline assignment: CDR1 MGHRA and CDR2 YSYEKL. There are 16 residues in the CDR3. Though probably carrying unrecorded immune exposures, donors were nominally healthy at sampling. Sequenced material: PBMCs. The rearrangement joins TRBV4-1 to TRBJ2-2, with 10 bases fitting TRBD1. The origin of this receptor is a woman younger than 30 in good health and CMV-seronegative. The CDR3 nucleotides read TGCGCCAGCAGCCGGACCCGACAGGGGGCCGGCGGGGAGCTGTTTTTT. It translates to CASSRTRQGAGGELFF.